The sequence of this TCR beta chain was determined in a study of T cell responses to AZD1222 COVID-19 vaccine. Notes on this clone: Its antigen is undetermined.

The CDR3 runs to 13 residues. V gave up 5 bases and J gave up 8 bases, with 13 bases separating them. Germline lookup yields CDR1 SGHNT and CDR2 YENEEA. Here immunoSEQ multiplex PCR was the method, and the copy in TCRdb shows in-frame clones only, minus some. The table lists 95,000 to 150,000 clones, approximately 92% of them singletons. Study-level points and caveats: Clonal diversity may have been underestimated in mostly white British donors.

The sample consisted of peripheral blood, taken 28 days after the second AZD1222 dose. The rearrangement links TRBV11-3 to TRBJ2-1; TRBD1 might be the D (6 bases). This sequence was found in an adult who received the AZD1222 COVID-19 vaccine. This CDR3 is CASSMDSTDEQFF. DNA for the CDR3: TGTGCCAGCAGCATGGACAGTACGGATGAGCAGTTCTTC.